The T cell receptor beta chain described here comes from a study of blood T cells in healthy people across ages. This clonotype was seen at least ten times. Combining a sample-barcoded 5' primer with a J-beta primer mix, a second PCR ran for roughly 7 to 11 cycles. The template-switch adaptor, which had 12 random nucleotides, put a tag on each cDNA molecule. TCRdb reprocessed the 5' RACE reads with MiXCR, giving one entry per CDR3 protein. This table holds about 620,000 distinct CDR3 sequences, around 52% found once. Every participating donor contributed about 10 milliliters of peripheral blood through a draw. The receptor was isolated from a woman of 80 years or more in good health. The source material was blood.

DNA for the CDR3: TGTGCCAGCAGCTGGACTAGCGGGACCCATGAGCAGTTCTTC. Its translation is CASSWTSGTHEQFF. The V and J genes are TRBV7-9 and TRBJ2-1; 12 bases match TRBD2. This CDR3 has 14 residues. In germline, CDR1 is SEHNR, CDR2 FQNEAQ (reference sequence). J gave up 8 bases and V 4 bases, and 3 bases lay outside the gene matches.